This T cell receptor beta chain was recorded in a study of patients and donors after allogeneic stem cell transplantation. Germline V gene data show CDR1 as KGHDR and CDR2 as SFDVKD. The ends lost 3 bases at V and 8 bases at J; junction bases unmatched: 4. The CDR3 has 16 amino acids. This clonotype showed up just a few times. In TCRdb, the RT-PCR reads were re-called with MiXCR into one record per CDR3 protein. The sample yields more than 850,000 distinct CDR3 sequences, roughly 18% seen once. This receptor was obtained from a human donor who was either an allogeneic HSCT recipient or a stem cell or donor lymphocyte infusion donor (not recorded which). It is not recorded whose cells these are; they may come from a transplant donor. The source material was blood, either unsorted or a sorted T cell fraction (not recorded which). The chain links TRBV24-1 to TRBJ2-1; 15 bases align to TRBD2. The CDR3 nucleotides are TGTGCCACCAGTGATGGACTAGCGGGGGGGGTGGATGAGCAGTTCTTC. Its protein product is CATSDGLAGGVDEQFF.